Below are 19 T cell receptor beta chains sequenced from a single sample in a study of blood T cell repertoires in COVID-19. The data were produced by immunoSEQ multiplex PCR, yet TCRdb's version contains in-frame clones alone and is incomplete. The table records 95,000 to 150,000 clones, over 80% of them present only once. Sequenced input: peripheral blood. The source is a man between 60 and 75 years old with acute or convalescent COVID-19.

J is TRBJ2-3 and V is TRBV3-1 (or the pseudogene TRBV3-2); TRBD2 matches at 9 bases. CDR1 LGHDT and CDR2 YNNKEL come from the germline V gene (reference sequence). This CDR3 is built from 16 residues. V lost 4 bases and J lost 1; bases outside the gene matches: 6. The CDR3 is CASSPGTSRGTDTQYF. In nucleotides, the CDR3 is TGTGCCAGCAGCCCGGGGACTAGCAGGGGCACAGATACGCAGTATTTT.

The CDR3 bases are TGTGCCAGTAGGGGTTGGGGGACTCCTAACTATGGCTACACCTTC. This sequence encodes CASRGWGTPNYGYTF. The chain carries TRBV19 and TRBJ1-2; D is perhaps TRBD1 (5 bases). The CDR3 has 15 amino acids. CDR1 LNHDA and CDR2 SQIVND come from the germline V gene (reference sequence). The V and J ends lost 6 bases and 0 bases respectively, with 14 bases between them.

The chain employs TRBV4-1 and TRBJ2-1; 7 bases are shared with TRBD2. Germline V gene sequence: CDR1 MGHRA, CDR2 YSYEKL. The CDR3 length is 16 residues. V dropped 1 base and J dropped 0; count of bases not matched to a gene: 3. The CDR3 loop is CASSQGRGSSYNEQFF. In DNA, the CDR3 is TGCGCCAGCAGCCAAGGGCGCGGGAGCTCCTACAATGAGCAGTTCTTC.

This clone came up once. This chain links TRBV4-1 with TRBJ1-5, with 9 positions matching TRBD1. V trimming: 4 bases; J trimming: 4 bases; junction bases outside the gene matches: 5. Per the germline V gene, CDR1 is MGHRA and CDR2 is YSYEKL. This CDR3 contains 15 residues. CDR3 protein: CASSLSDRGNQPQHF. The DNA for the CDR3 is TGCGCCAGCAGCCTATCGGACAGGGGTAATCAGCCCCAGCATTTT.

V is TRBV27 and J is TRBJ1-5; 11 positions agree with TRBD1. CDR1 MNHEY and CDR2 SMNVEV come from the germline V gene (reference sequence). Trimming cost V 1 base and J 4 bases; bases outside gene matches: 3. The CDR3 is 16 amino acids. The CDR3 reads CASSLWGTGGNQPQHF. In nucleotides, the CDR3 is TGTGCCAGCAGTTTATGGGGGACAGGGGGTAATCAGCCCCAGCATTTT.

This clone was counted a few times. J is TRBJ1-5 and V is TRBV19; tentative D call: TRBD1 (6 bases). V lost 8 bases, J lost 2 bases, and 13 bases lay in between. This CDR3 comprises 14 residues. Germline CDR1 reads LNHDA; CDR2 reads SQIVND (reference sequence). Here the CDR3 reads CASLTGSGNQPQHF. The DNA of the CDR3 is TGTGCCAGTTTAACAGGGTCGGGCAATCAGCCCCAGCATTTT.

The chain joins TRBV28 to TRBJ1-6, with TRBD1 matching 9 bases. Trimming took 5 bases from V and 10 from J; bases not matched to a gene: 6. This CDR3 has 14 residues. CDR1 MDHEN and CDR2 SYDVKM come from the germline V gene. Here the CDR3 DNA reads TGTGCCAGCAGTCCGGGACAGGGTACCTCACCCCTCCACTTT. It encodes CASSPGQGTSPLHF.

The V call is TRBV7-9, the J call TRBJ2-5; no reliable D call. The CDR3 is 14 amino acids. Germline CDR1 is SEHNR and CDR2 is FQNEAQ (reference sequence). V was cut by 5 bases and J by 0 bases, with 10 bases left in between. The CDR3 bases are TGTGCCAGCAGCCGCAGACTGGACCAAGAGACCCAGTACTTC. It is translated as CASSRRLDQETQYF.

The rearrangement joins TRBV6-5 to TRBJ2-1; 7 bases fit TRBD2. The length of the CDR3 is 15 residues. V shed 6 bases, J shed 3 bases, and the junction held 8 bases outside the gene matches. CDR1 and CDR2 (germline): MNHEY, SVGAGI. The CDR3 coding sequence is TGTGCCAGCAGCCCGACCTGGGGGGGCTACAATGAGCAGTTCTTC. It yields the protein CASSPTWGGYNEQFF.

This CDR3 reads CASSPRDRGGAQHF. In DNA form, the CDR3 reads TGTGCCAGCAGTCCCCGGGACAGGGGAGGGGCCCAGCATTTT. The chain couples TRBV27 to TRBJ1-5; 10 bases are a match to TRBD1. Germline assignment: CDR1 MNHEY and CDR2 SMNVEV (reference sequence). This CDR3 spans 14 amino acids. J lost 11 bases, V lost 5 bases, and 9 bases had no gene match.

This chain connects TRBV11-2 to TRBJ1-2; D uncertain. This CDR3 has 14 residues. The V gene's germline CDR1 is SGHAT and CDR2 FQNNGV. V dropped 2 bases and J dropped 5 bases, with 12 bases sitting between them. CDR3 nucleotides: TGTGCCAGCAGCTTATCAGGCTTCACTTATGGCTACACCTTC. It yields the protein CASSLSGFTYGYTF. The entire variable domain, with the rest obtained from reference TRBV11-2 and TRBJ1-2, is as follows: EAGVAQSPRYKIIEKRQSVAFWCNPISGHATLYWYQQILGQGPKLLIQFQNNGVVDDSQLPKDRFSAERLKGVDSTLKIQPAKLEDSAVYLCASSLSGFTYGYTFGSGTRLTVV.

The chain is built from TRBV30 and TRBJ1-3; 10 bases fit TRBD1. The CDR3 loop spans 17 amino acids. Trimming at V came to 4 bases and at J to 3 bases, leaving 12 bases not matched to a gene. CDR1 is GTSNPN, CDR2 SVGIG, per germline (reference sequence). As DNA, the CDR3 is TGTGCCTGGACCGGACAGGGGGTGCCTTCGGGTGGAAACACCATATATTTT. Its translation: CAWTGQGVPSGGNTIYF.

This chain joins TRBV5-1 and TRBJ1-5; D unclear. The germline gives CDR1 SGHRS, CDR2 YFSETQ. Trimming removed 4 bases from V and 1 base from J, with 12 bases in between. The CDR3 totals 15 residues. The CDR3 DNA reads TGCGCCAGCAGCCTCTCAGGCGTGAGCAATCAGCCCCAGCATTTT. This encodes CASSLSGVSNQPQHF.

The chain combines TRBV5-6 with TRBJ2-3, with D possibly matching TRBD2 (5 bases). The CDR3 extends over 17 amino acids. From germline, CDR1 is SGHDT and CDR2 YYEEEE. V shed 2 bases and J shed 4 bases, with 20 bases lying between them. CDR3 nucleotides: TGTGCCAGCAGCTTAAAACAGTGGCCTTTCGGGGCAGATACGCAGTATTTT. Its protein is CASSLKQWPFGADTQYF.

This chain links TRBV5-1 with TRBJ1-1; D might be TRBD1 (6 bases). V dropped 0 bases and J dropped 3 bases, with 12 bases sitting between them. CDR1 is SGHRS, CDR2 YFSETQ, per germline. CDR3 length: 15 residues. The CDR3 region is CASSLGRRGYTEAFF. In DNA, the CDR3 is TGCGCCAGCAGCTTGGGTCGCAGGGGATACACTGAAGCTTTCTTT.

The chain carries TRBV9 and TRBJ2-7; 7 bases map to TRBD2. Germline V lookup: CDR1 SGDLS, CDR2 YYNGEE. The CDR3 has 18 amino acids. The trim removed 0 bases at V and 3 bases at J, leaving 15 bases unmatched. CDR3 nucleotide sequence: TGTGCCAGCAGCGTAGAAGTCGGAACTGCGGGAGTGGGCTACGAGCAGTACTTC. Its protein product is CASSVEVGTAGVGYEQYF.

V is TRBV7-2 and J is TRBJ1-2; D not resolved. The germline gives CDR1 SGHTA, CDR2 FQGNSA. V lost 3 bases to trimming and J lost 1 base, with 9 bases between them. The CDR3 extends over 14 amino acids. The DNA of the CDR3 is TGTGCCAGCAGCTTCTACGGTGTTAACTATGGCTACACCTTC. It specifies CASSFYGVNYGYTF.

This clone was observed once. The chain recombines TRBV2 with TRBJ1-5; 7 bases line up with TRBD1. This CDR3 spans 14 amino acids. Germline trimming cut 5 bases from V and 3 bases from J; bases unmatched to any gene: 4. CDR1 and CDR2 from the germline V gene are SNHLY and FYNNEI. CDR3 nucleotides: TGTGCCAGCAGTCCGGACAGGCCCAATCAGCCCCAGCATTTT. The encoded protein is CASSPDRPNQPQHF.

The gene calls are TRBV4-2 and TRBJ1-1, with a weak D call TRBD1 (5 bases). The CDR3 has 17 amino acids. CDR1 and CDR2 (germline): LGHNA, YNFKEQ. V lost 4 bases and J lost 0, with 18 bases in between. CDR3 protein: CASSLGGGVDMNTEAFF. The CDR3 nucleotides read TGTGCCAGCAGCCTTGGTGGGGGGGTCGACATGAACACTGAAGCTTTCTTT.